Detailed here is one T cell receptor beta chain. Its antigen is not identified. These data come from a study of OX40 agonist ivuxolimab in advanced cancers. Overall study: Hepatocellular carcinoma, melanoma, renal cell or head and neck cancer was diagnosed in the dose-escalation patients.

Study-wide results and caveats: Dose levels from 0.1 to 3.0 mg/kg saw CD4+ and CD8+ blood T cells expand clonally by week 6.

V was pared by 5 bases and J by 5 bases, with 12 bases between. This CDR3 contains 13 residues. Germline V gene lookup returns CDR1 SEHNR and CDR2 FQNEAQ (reference sequence). Libraries were prepared by immunoSEQ multiplex PCR; TCRdb keeps only in-frame clonotypes and omits some of them. The sample includes some 70,000 clones, 80% of them seen just once. Blood samples were obtained at baseline, cycle 4 day 1, and cycle 7 day 1. The rearrangement links TRBV7-9 to TRBJ2-5; the D gene is possibly TRBD1 (7 bases). The origin of this receptor is an adult with an advanced solid tumor such as melanoma, head and neck, liver or kidney cancer. This sample comprised CD4+ or CD8+ T cells sorted from blood, obtained in a trial of the OX40 agonist ivuxolimab. The CDR3 loop is CASSQSGGETQYF. The CDR3 DNA reads TGTGCCAGCAGCCAATCAGGGGGGGAGACCCAGTACTTC.